These 21 T cell receptor beta chains share one sample of origin, sequenced in a study of T cell responses to AZD1222 COVID-19 vaccine (dated by TCRdb to the early 2020s). Libraries were constructed by the immunoSEQ multiplex PCR assay. This is the immuneACCESS table as TCRdb keeps it, with only in-frame sequences that have V and J called. A part of the clones is gone; compared with another copy, unresolved V genes explain less than half, and the rest is unexplained. The sample yields about 150,000 clones; about 87% were counted once. Clones ranked in the top ten supply around 3.1% of the sample. Explained via the paper, the time point label denotes: baseline before first vaccination. The specimen was peripheral blood, collected on day 0 of AZD1222 vaccination. Source of these receptors: an adult in good health.

This rearrangement joins TRBV27 to TRBJ2-3; D perhaps matches TRBD2 (5 bases). Looked up from germline, CDR1 is MNHEY and CDR2 is SMNVEV (reference sequence). The germline V and J ends were trimmed by 4 bases and 8 bases, with 16 bases remaining between them. This CDR3 has 14 amino acids. This CDR3 reads CASSSGLPPSTQYF. The DNA of the CDR3 is TGTGCCAGCAGTTCCGGACTGCCTCCTAGTACGCAGTATTTT.

The chain carries TRBV27 and TRBJ2-3, with D unresolved. Trimming pared 4 bases from V and 4 bases from J, leaving 12 bases between. The CDR3 consists of 14 residues. Germline CDR1 and CDR2: MNHEY and SMNVEV (reference sequence). The CDR3 spells CASSSPGLADTQYF. CDR3 nucleotides: TGTGCCAGCAGTTCCCCCGGGCTGGCAGATACGCAGTATTTT.

The CDR3 DNA follows: TGTGCCAGCAGTCCCTCCGGGCAGCCGGAGGGCTACACCTTC. Encoded protein: CASSPSGQPEGYTF. The V call is TRBV6-5, the J call TRBJ1-2, with D unclear. The CDR3 is 14 amino acids. Germline V lookup: CDR1 MNHEY, CDR2 SVGAGI. The V gene lost 5 bases and the J gene lost 8 bases, with 18 bases spanning the gap.

The table lists this clone with a few counts. The chain joins TRBV18 to TRBJ1-1; 9 nucleotides match TRBD1. CDR1 is KGHSH and CDR2 is LQKENI in the germline V gene. The trim removed 5 bases at V and 4 bases at J, leaving 5 bases unmatched. CDR3 length: 14 residues. CDR3 DNA: TGTGCCAGCTCAGCGGGACAGGGAGGCACTGAAGCTTTCTTT. Translating it yields CASSAGQGGTEAFF.

The CDR3 loop reads CASSRDRVSYEQYF. The CDR3 DNA is TGTGCCAGCAGCCGGGACAGGGTATCCTACGAGCAGTACTTC. J is TRBJ2-7 and V is TRBV7-8, with 9 bases matching TRBD1. The trim removed 5 bases at V and 1 base at J, leaving 3 bases unmatched. The CDR3 has 14 amino acids. Per germline, CDR1 SGHVS and CDR2 FQNEAQ.

This clone came up once. This chain uses TRBV2 with TRBJ1-2; perhaps TRBD1 as D (5 bases). V lost 7 bases to trimming and J lost 0 bases, with 12 bases between them. CDR1 and CDR2 (germline): SNHLY, FYNNEI. The CDR3 contains 14 residues. CDR3 DNA: TGTGCCAGCAAGCCCCCGGGACCTAACTATGGCTACACCTTC. Its translation is CASKPPGPNYGYTF.

The rearrangement joins TRBV27 to TRBJ1-2; tentative D call: TRBD1 (6 bases). This CDR3 is built from 13 residues. The ends were cut back, 6 bases at V and 4 bases at J, with 12 bases in the middle. Germline lookup yields CDR1 MNHEY and CDR2 SMNVEV (reference sequence). The CDR3 sequence: CASSRGQPYGYTF. DNA for the CDR3: TGTGCCAGCAGCCGAGGACAGCCCTATGGCTACACCTTC.

The chain uses TRBV4-1 and TRBJ1-1; TRBD1 matches at 9 bases. V lost 3 bases, J lost 12 bases, and 8 bases stayed unmatched. Per the germline V gene, CDR1 is MGHRA and CDR2 is YSYEKL. There are 13 residues in the CDR3. The CDR3 sequence is CASSQGQGFETFF. The CDR3 region has the DNA TGCGCCAGCAGCCAGGGACAGGGTTTTGAGACTTTCTTT.

The chain has TRBV7-2 and TRBJ2-1; D possibly matches TRBD1 or TRBD2 (5 bases each). The V and J ends lost 5 bases and 9 bases respectively, with 17 bases between them. Germline V gene lookup returns CDR1 SGHTA and CDR2 FQGNSA. The CDR3 contains 14 residues. CDR3 in amino acids: CASSISGTHTEQFF. CDR3 DNA sequence: TGTGCCAGCAGCATCTCCGGGACCCACACTGAGCAGTTCTTC.

The V call is TRBV1, the J call TRBJ2-7; whether TRBD2, the table's D call, matches the DNA was not checked. TRBV1 counts as a pseudogene. This CDR3 region has 17 residues. The CDR3 region is CTSSRGLAGGISYEQYF. In nucleotides, the CDR3 is TGCACCAGCAGCCGGGGACTAGCGGGGGGTATCTCCTACGAGCAGTACTTC.

CDR3 coding DNA: TGTGCCAGCAGTTGGGGGGATAGCAATCAGCCCCAGCATTTT. It encodes CASSWGDSNQPQHF. The chain carries TRBV6-2 or TRBV6-3 and TRBJ1-5; a possible D gene is TRBD1 (5 bases). Germline-derived CDR1 and CDR2 are MNHEY and SVGEGT. The CDR3 sequence is 14 residues long. Trimming pared 4 bases from V and 0 bases from J, leaving 7 bases between.

V and J are TRBV4-2 and TRBJ1-2, with D perhaps matching TRBD1 (5 bases). Germline CDR1 LGHNA, CDR2 YNFKEQ. V was trimmed by 0 bases and J by 8 bases, leaving 16 bases between them. The CDR3 spans 15 residues. This CDR3 is CASSQETAGLGGYTF. The CDR3, as DNA: TGTGCCAGCAGCCAAGAGACGGCAGGGCTCGGCGGCTACACCTTC.

This chain uses TRBV4-3 with TRBJ2-6; D gene ambiguous. Germline CDR1 is LGHNA and CDR2 is YSLEER. The V end was cut by 0 bases, the J end by 2 bases, with 17 bases between. CDR3 length equals 19 residues. CDR3: CASSQDPGRSGAGANVLTF. DNA for the CDR3: TGCGCCAGCAGCCAAGATCCTGGCAGAAGTGGGGCTGGGGCCAACGTCCTGACTTTC.

The rearrangement uses TRBV5-3 and TRBJ1-2; D gene uncertain. TRBV5-3 is known as an ORF, though its function is uncertain. The CDR3 is 15 residues long. With 3 bases removed from V and 4 bases from J, the gap between germline ends came to 16 bases. CDR3: CARSWRAQAPYGYTF. CDR3 DNA sequence: TGTGCCAGAAGCTGGAGGGCCCAAGCTCCCTATGGCTACACCTTC.

This chain connects TRBV11-2 to TRBJ2-3; TRBD2 aligns across 13 bases. J was trimmed by 7 bases and V by 1 base; bases with no gene match: 5. CDR1 SGHAT and CDR2 FQNNGV come from the germline V gene. The CDR3 has 16 residues. CDR3 protein: CASSLVTLAGGHTQYF. The DNA of the CDR3 is TGTGCCAGCAGCTTAGTAACACTAGCGGGGGGGCATACGCAGTATTTT.

The chain has TRBV5-1 and TRBJ1-6, with 7 nucleotides matching TRBD1. Germline CDR1 and CDR2: SGHRS and YFSETQ. The CDR3 loop spans 13 amino acids. V dropped 7 bases and J dropped 17; count of bases not matched to a gene: 15. This CDR3 reads CASASAPGDSIHF. The CDR3 bases are TGCGCCAGCGCTTCCGCCCCCGGGGACAGCATCCACTTT. Full variable domain (outside the CDR3, taken from reference TRBV5-1 and TRBJ1-6): KAGVTQTPRYLIKTRGQQVTLSCSPISGHRSVSWYQQTPGQGLQFLFEYFSETQRNKGNFPGRFSGRQFSNSRSEMNVSTLELGDSALYLCASASAPGDSIHFGNGTRLTVT.

CDR3 protein: CASSPPGKGKTQYF. Here the CDR3 DNA reads TGTGCCAGCTCCCCCCCCGGGAAGGGAAAGACCCAGTACTTC. V and J are TRBV18 and TRBJ2-5; maybe TRBD2 (5 bases). CDR1 and CDR2 from the germline V gene are KGHSH and LQKENI. This CDR3 has 14 amino acids. V lost 6 bases and J 6 bases, leaving 17 bases between the germline ends.

V gene TRBV2 combines with J gene TRBJ1-2; 9 nucleotides align to TRBD1. The CDR3 consists of 14 residues. The V gene end was trimmed by 5 bases and the J gene end by 6 bases; junction bases not matched to a gene: 7. Germline lookup yields CDR1 SNHLY and CDR2 FYNNEI. The CDR3 region is CASSPHRGQNGYTF. The CDR3 DNA follows: TGTGCCAGCAGTCCACACAGGGGGCAGAATGGCTACACCTTC.

The chain uses TRBV6-6 and TRBJ1-2; 8 nucleotides agree with TRBD1. J lost 6 bases, V lost 8 bases, and 8 bases had no gene match. CDR1 and CDR2 (germline): MNHNY, SVGAGI (reference sequence). The CDR3 is made up of 13 amino acids. CDR3 bases: TGTGCCAGCGGAAAGCCAGGGGGCAATGGCTACACCTTC. Its protein is CASGKPGGNGYTF.

The chain carries TRBV10-3 and TRBJ1-2, with 9 bases lining up with TRBD1. V shed 6 bases and J 3 bases; nucleotides not matched to a gene: 8. The CDR3 loop spans 15 amino acids. Germline CDR1 and CDR2: ENHRY and SYGVKD. CDR3 DNA sequence: TGTGCCATCAGCGATACACAGGGGGCTCACTATGGCTACACCTTC. Its protein is CAISDTQGAHYGYTF.

This clone was seen once. This chain uses TRBV5-1 with TRBJ2-3, with D unclear. This CDR3 spans 12 amino acids. CDR1 SGHRS and CDR2 YFSETQ come from the germline V gene. Deletions cut 0 bases from V and 7 bases from J, with 6 bases between. The CDR3 here is CASSLGSHTQYF. DNA of the CDR3: TGCGCCAGCAGCTTGGGAAGCCATACGCAGTATTTT.